What follows describes a single T cell receptor (beta chain). Its antigen has not been determined. No clone much larger than this one lies a single base away; base qualities are absent. These data come from a study of OX40 agonist ivuxolimab in advanced cancers. About the full investigation: The costimulatory receptor OX40 (CD134) was targeted by ivuxolimab, a fully human IgG2 agonistic monoclonal antibody. Patients were allowed to have had prior anti-PD-1, anti-PD-L1 or anti-CTLA-4 therapy, and around two fifths of the dose-escalation patients had been treated with checkpoint inhibitors. The paper covers the monotherapy dose-escalation part of the phase I ivuxolimab trial, which included N = 52 patients. The purpose of peripheral TCRbeta sequencing was to test whether ivuxolimab changed TCR sequence diversity and led to clonal T-cell expansion. Intravenous ivuxolimab was administered to patients every 2 weeks at six dose levels: 0.01, 0.1, 0.3, 1.5, 3 and 10 mg/kg. Of the roughly 51 patients in dose escalation, around 19 had hepatocellular carcinoma, about 15 had melanoma, 9 had renal cell carcinoma and 9 had head and neck cancer. In the dose-escalation cohort, about four fifths of patients were male, and the mean age was 60 years with a range of roughly 20 to 85. Partial responses were achieved by three dose-escalation patients, of whom one had hepatocellular carcinoma and two had cutaneous melanoma. Results the study describes overall, beyond this receptor: Partial responders in the 0.1-3.0 mg/kg groups had among the lowest normalized peripheral clonal expansion, especially among CD8+ T cells. Which antigens the clonally expanded peripheral T cells were specific for was not determined. Low levels of normalized T-cell clonal expansion were also seen in some patients who did not respond. On average, CD8+ T cells showed more expanded clones than CD4+ T cells after ivuxolimab. At doses of 0.1 to 3.0 mg/kg, clonal expansion of both CD4+ and CD8+ blood T cells was observed from baseline to week 6.

Patients with autoimmune disease history or receiving systemic immunosuppression were excluded from the trial. Peripheral blood for TCR sequencing was collected from all dose cohorts at baseline, on cycle 4 day 1, and on cycle 7 day 1. The samples were drawn from a first-in-human, open-label, multicenter phase I dose-escalation trial of ivuxolimab. Adults with locally advanced or metastatic head and neck squamous cell, hepatocellular, melanoma or renal cell carcinoma were enrolled in the trial. CD4+ and CD8+ T cells were sorted separately from peripheral blood before TCR sequencing. Genomic DNA was extracted from sorted cells for sequencing of the TCRbeta CDR3 region. TCRbeta CDR3 regions were sequenced using the immunoSEQ Assay. In TCRdb, the immuneACCESS table is reduced to in-frame sequences with V and J assigned. These tables do not hold every clone; where another copy was compared, an unresolved V gene accounts for under half, and the others remain unexplained. The sample records some 100,000 clones, about nine tenths of which are singletons. Around 1.8% of the sample rests with the top ten.

This material consisted of CD4+ or CD8+ T cells sorted from blood, taken in a trial of the OX40 agonist ivuxolimab. This receptor was identified in an adult with an advanced solid tumor such as melanoma, head and neck, liver or kidney cancer.

The CDR3 reads as follows: CATSRVRGSNTGELFF. The DNA reads as follows: TGTGCCACCAGCAGAGTACGGGGATCGAACACCGGGGAGCTGTTTTTT. The rearranged chain carries TRBV15 and TRBJ2-2; TRBD2 might be the D gene, on 5 matching bases. The cysteine opens and the phenylalanine closes a CDR3 of 16 amino acids. Here the CDR3 DNA is all that survives: 48 bases in frame from base 1. V and J lose 1 base and 0 bases, and a span of 9 bases separates them. From the germline V gene (reference sequence), CDR1 is LNHNV and CDR2 is YYDKDF.